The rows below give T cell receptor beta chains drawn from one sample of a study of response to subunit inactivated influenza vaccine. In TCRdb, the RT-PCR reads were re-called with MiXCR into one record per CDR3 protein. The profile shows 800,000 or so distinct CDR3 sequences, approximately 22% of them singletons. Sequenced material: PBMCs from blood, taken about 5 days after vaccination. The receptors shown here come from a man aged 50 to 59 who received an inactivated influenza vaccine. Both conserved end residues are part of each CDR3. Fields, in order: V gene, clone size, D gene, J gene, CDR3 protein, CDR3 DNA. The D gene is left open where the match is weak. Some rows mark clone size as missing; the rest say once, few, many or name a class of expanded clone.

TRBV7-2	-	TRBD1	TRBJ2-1	CASSSTGTEYNEQFF	TGTGCCAGCAGCTCGACCGGGACAGAATACAATGAGCAGTTCTTC
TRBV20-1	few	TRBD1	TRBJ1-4	CSAATGGHEKLFF	TGCAGTGCTGCGACAGGGGGCCATGAAAAACTGTTTTTT
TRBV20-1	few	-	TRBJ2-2	CSARKTTGGELFF	TGCAGTGCTCGGAAGACTACGGGCGGGGAGCTGTTTTTT
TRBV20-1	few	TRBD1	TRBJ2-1	CSATDRELVLGNEQFF	TGCAGTGCCACCGACAGGGAGTTAGTTTTAGGCAATGAGCAGTTCTTC
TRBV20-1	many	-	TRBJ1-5	CSASAGVRRNQPQHF	TGCAGTGCTAGTGCTGGCGTGCGACGGAATCAGCCCCAGCATTTT
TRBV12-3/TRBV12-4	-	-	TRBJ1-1	CASRSLNTEAFF	TGTGCCAGCAGATCTCTCAACACTGAAGCTTTCTTT
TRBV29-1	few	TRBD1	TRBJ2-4	CSARGQDRSKNIQYF	TGCAGCGCACGCGGACAGGACCGCTCCAAAAACATTCAGTACTTC
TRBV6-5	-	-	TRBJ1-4	CASSYSRSGEKLFF	TGTGCCAGCAGTTACTCCCGATCGGGCGAAAAACTGTTTTTT
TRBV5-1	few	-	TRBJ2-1	CASSLARVAYNEQFF	TGCGCCAGCAGCTTGGCCAGGGTGGCCTACAATGAGCAGTTCTTC
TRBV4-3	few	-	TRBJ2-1	CASSRGTQQFF	TGCGCCAGCAGCAGGGGAACACAGCAGTTCTTC
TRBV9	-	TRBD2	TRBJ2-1	CASSVSGGAGINEQFF	TGTGCCAGCAGCGTTAGCGGGGGGGCCGGTATCAATGAGCAGTTCTTC
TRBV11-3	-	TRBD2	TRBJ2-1	CASSLVTSGLGEQFF	TGTGCCAGCAGCTTAGTGACTAGCGGGTTGGGTGAGCAGTTCTTC
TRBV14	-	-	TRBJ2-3	CASSQDQARKDTQYF	TGTGCCAGCAGCCAAGATCAGGCCCGCAAAGATACGCAGTATTTT
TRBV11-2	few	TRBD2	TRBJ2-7	CASSLVGGGFYEQYF	TGTGCCAGCAGCTTAGTCGGCGGGGGTTTCTACGAGCAGTACTTC
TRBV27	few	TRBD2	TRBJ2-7	CASSSNGLAPFYEQYF	TGTGCCAGCAGTTCTAATGGACTAGCGCCTTTCTACGAGCAGTACTTC
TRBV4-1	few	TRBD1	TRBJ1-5	CASSQEGQGDQPQHF	TGCGCCAGCAGCCAAGAAGGACAGGGGGATCAGCCCCAGCATTTT
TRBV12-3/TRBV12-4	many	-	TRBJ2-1	CASSRDTGFMNEQFF	TGTGCCAGCAGTAGGGACACGGGATTTATGAATGAGCAGTTCTTC
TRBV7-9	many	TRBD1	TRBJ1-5	CASSPGTGRQPQHF	TGTGCCAGCAGCCCCGGGACAGGGCGACAGCCCCAGCATTTT
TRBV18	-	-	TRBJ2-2	CASSPMGRAGELFF	TGTGCCAGCTCGCCCATGGGCAGGGCCGGGGAGCTGTTTTTT
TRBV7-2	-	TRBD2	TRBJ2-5	CASSLASGGNQETQYF	TGTGCCAGCAGCTTAGCTAGCGGGGGAAACCAAGAGACCCAGTACTTC
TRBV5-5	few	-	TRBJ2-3	CASSLGPLRPTDTQYF	TGTGCCAGCAGCTTGGGGCCGTTACGACCCACAGATACGCAGTATTTT
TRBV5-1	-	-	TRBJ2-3	CASSLPARLTGTKWYF	TGCGCCAGCAGCTTACCCGCGAGACTTACAGGGACAAAGTGGTATTTT
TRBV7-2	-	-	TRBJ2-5	CASSLSLRGNQETQYF	TGTGCCAGCAGCTTATCGCTGCGGGGCAACCAAGAGACCCAGTACTTC
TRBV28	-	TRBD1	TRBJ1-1	CASSPTGYGNTEAFF	TGTGCCAGCAGCCCGACAGGGTATGGGAACACTGAAGCTTTCTTT
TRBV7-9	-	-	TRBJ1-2	CASSSWDWDNYGYTF	TGTGCCAGCAGCTCATGGGACTGGGATAACTATGGCTACACCTTC
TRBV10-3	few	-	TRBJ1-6	CAISQNLNSPLHF	TGTGCCATCAGCCAGAATCTGAATTCACCCCTCCACTTT
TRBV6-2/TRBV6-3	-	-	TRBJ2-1	CASSYFSGGGESYSEQFF	TGTGCCAGCAGTTACTTTAGCGGAGGAGGCGAATCCTACAGTGAGCAGTTCTTC
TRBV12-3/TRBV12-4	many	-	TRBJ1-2	CASSSGTLSVRYGYTF	TGTGCCAGCAGTTCCGGGACACTATCAGTTCGCTATGGCTACACCTTC
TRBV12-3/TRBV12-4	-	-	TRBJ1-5	CASSPMDQPQHF	TGTGCCAGCAGTCCCATGGATCAGCCCCAGCATTTT
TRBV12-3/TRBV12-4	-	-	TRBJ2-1	CASSLGLSSYDEQFF	TGTGCCAGCAGCCTTGGACTCAGCTCCTACGATGAGCAGTTCTTC
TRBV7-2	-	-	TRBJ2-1	CASSPNPRAEQFF	TGTGCCAGCAGCCCCAACCCAAGGGCTGAGCAGTTCTTC
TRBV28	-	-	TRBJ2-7	CASSSPAAGGPYEQYF	TGTGCCAGCAGTTCCCCCGCTGCCGGGGGACCCTACGAGCAGTACTTC
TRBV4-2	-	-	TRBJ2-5	CASSQPGGEGETQYF	TGTGCCAGCAGCCAGCCGGGGGGCGAGGGAGAGACCCAGTACTTC
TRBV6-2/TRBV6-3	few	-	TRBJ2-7	CASIQDRPSYEQYF	TGTGCCAGCATCCAGGACCGACCCTCCTACGAGCAGTACTTC
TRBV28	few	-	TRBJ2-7	CASSPSPRVEQYF	TGTGCCAGCAGCCCCTCCCCTCGGGTCGAGCAGTACTTC
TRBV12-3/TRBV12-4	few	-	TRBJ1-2	CASTLGTGNYGYTF	TGTGCCAGCACCCTTGGAACGGGGAACTATGGCTACACCTTC
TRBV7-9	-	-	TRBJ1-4	CASTTWQTPTNEKLFF	TGTGCCAGCACCACGTGGCAGACACCAACTAATGAAAAACTGTTTTTT
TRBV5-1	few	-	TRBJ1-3	CASSATLTGSGNTIYF	TGCGCCAGCAGCGCAACCCTTACTGGTTCTGGAAACACCATATATTTT
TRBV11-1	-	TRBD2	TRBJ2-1	CASSLRASGLQLYNEQFF	TGTGCCAGCAGCTTAAGAGCTAGCGGCCTACAACTTTACAATGAGCAGTTCTTC
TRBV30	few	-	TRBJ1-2	CAWSVRGSNYGYTF	TGTGCCTGGAGTGTAAGGGGGAGTAACTATGGCTACACCTTC
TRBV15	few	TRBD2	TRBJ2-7	CATSRLAGWDGEQYF	TGTGCCACCAGCAGATTAGCGGGCTGGGATGGAGAGCAGTACTTC